This T cell receptor beta chain was obtained from a study of blood T cell repertoires in COVID-19. The overall study: Material from acute and convalescent COVID-19 was sourced from the United States, Italy and Spain. Sample material is recorded as cDNA or gDNA derived from T cells, B-cell-depleted T cells, or PBMCs.

The CDR3 spans 16 residues. This clone is medium-sized (0.01 to 0.1%). Repertoires were generated with immunoSEQ multiplex PCR, while TCRdb's copy carries only in-frame clones and drops some. The sample contains about 150,000 clones, around 80% of which appear only once. The participants were between about 18 and 90 years old and came from about two dozen US areas. Cohort allocation depended upon clinical history that participants reported. Sequencing was done on a sample of PBMCs or T cells enriched from blood (not recorded which). This chain links TRBV21-1 with TRBJ2-2; the D segment call TRBD2 is taken from the table without a DNA check. TRBV21-1 is annotated as a pseudogene. This receptor was obtained from a woman between 50 and 59 years old who had recovered from COVID-19. In nucleotides, the CDR3 is TGTGCCAGCAGCTCTCTGGCGGGGGGCCGGTCCGGGGAGCTGTTTTTT. Translated, it gives CASSSLAGGRSGELFF.